This TCR beta chain was captured by sequencing in a study of cytomegalovirus exposure and HLA in healthy donors. Findings and limits, study-wide: Listed as cytomegalovirus-associated were 150 to 200 TCR beta chains. In a later analysis, HLA-associated beta chains showed higher expansion and lower generation probabilities than comparable chains. A few chains linked to CMV were shown in vitro to be specific for CMV antigens. Certain indistinguishable V segments, among them TRBV6-2 and TRBV6-3, were excluded.

Concerning this clone itself: Its antigen is as yet unknown.

This PCR relied on a set of 60 Vbeta primers and 13 Jbeta primers. Method: immunoSEQ multiplex PCR; TCRdb's copy keeps in-frame clones and lacks some. The sample has about 190,000 clones; 65% to 85% are singletons. Between the trimmed V and J ends, which lost 4 bases and 5 bases, there was a span of 14 bases. Germline V gives CDR1 SGHNT, CDR2 YENEEA. The CDR3 loop spans 14 amino acids. This chain links TRBV11-3 with TRBJ2-5, with D maybe TRBD1 (6 bases). Sequencing was performed on PBMCs. The TCR was taken from a male donor in good health and CMV-seronegative. CDR3 protein: CASSSAGTLETQYF. CDR3 nucleotide sequence: TGTGCCAGCAGCTCGGCCGGGACACTTGAGACCCAGTACTTC.